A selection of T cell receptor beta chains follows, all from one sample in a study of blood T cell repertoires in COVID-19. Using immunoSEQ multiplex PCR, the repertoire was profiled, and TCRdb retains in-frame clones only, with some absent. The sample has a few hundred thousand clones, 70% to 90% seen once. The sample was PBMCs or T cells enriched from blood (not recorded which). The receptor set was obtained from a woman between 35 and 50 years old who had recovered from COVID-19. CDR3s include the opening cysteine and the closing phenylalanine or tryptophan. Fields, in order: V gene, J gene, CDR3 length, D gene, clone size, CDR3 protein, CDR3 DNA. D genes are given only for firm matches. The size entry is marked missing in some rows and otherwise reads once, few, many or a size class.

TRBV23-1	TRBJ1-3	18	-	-	CASSPDSRLPLSGNTIYF	TGCGCCAGCAGCCCGGACTCCAGACTTCCCCTCTCTGGAAACACCATATATTTT
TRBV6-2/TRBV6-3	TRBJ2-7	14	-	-	CASSRMTSSYEQYF	TGTGCCAGCAGCCGCATGACTAGCTCCTACGAGCAGTACTTC
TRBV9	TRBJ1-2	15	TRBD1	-	CASSALTGNALGYTF	TGTGCCAGCAGCGCCTTGACAGGGAATGCGCTTGGCTACACCTTC
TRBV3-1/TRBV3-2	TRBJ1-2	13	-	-	CASSPRQHYGYTF	TGTGCCAGCAGCCCCAGACAGCACTATGGCTACACCTTC
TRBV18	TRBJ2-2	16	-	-	CASSSLGGPNTGELFF	TGTGCCAGCTCCAGTCTCGGGGGGCCGAACACCGGGGAGCTGTTTTTT
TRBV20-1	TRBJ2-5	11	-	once	CSALEGETQYF	TGCAGTGCCCTCGAGGGAGAGACCCAGTACTTC
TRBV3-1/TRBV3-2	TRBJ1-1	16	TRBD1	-	CASSPIPGQGNTEAFF	TGTGCCAGCAGCCCTATCCCGGGACAGGGGAACACTGAAGCTTTCTTT
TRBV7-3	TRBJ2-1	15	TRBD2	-	CASSPGGRTYNEQFF	TGTGCCAGCAGCCCAGGCGGGAGAACCTACAATGAGCAGTTCTTC
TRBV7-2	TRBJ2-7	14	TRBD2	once	CASSLGSGTYEQYF	TGTGCCAGCAGCTTAGGTAGCGGGACCTACGAGCAGTACTTC
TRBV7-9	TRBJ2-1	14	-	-	CASSFVLDYNEQFF	TGTGCCAGCAGCTTTGTACTTGACTACAATGAGCAGTTCTTC
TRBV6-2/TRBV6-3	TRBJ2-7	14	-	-	CASSYSNFYYEQYF	TGTGCCAGCAGTTACTCTAACTTTTACTACGAGCAGTACTTC
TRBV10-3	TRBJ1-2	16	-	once	CAISEITVAPNYGYTF	TGTGCCATCAGTGAGATTACTGTAGCCCCTAACTATGGCTACACCTTC
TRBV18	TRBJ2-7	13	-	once	CASSLQGRYEQYF	TGTGCCAGCTCGCTACAGGGCCGCTACGAGCAGTACTTC
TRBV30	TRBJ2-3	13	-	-	CAWGGHRTDTQYF	TGTGCCTGGGGGGGACACCGCACAGATACGCAGTATTTT
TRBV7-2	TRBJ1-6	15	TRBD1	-	CASSSRDSPGSPLHF	TGTGCCAGCAGCTCCCGGGACAGCCCTGGTTCACCCCTCCACTTT
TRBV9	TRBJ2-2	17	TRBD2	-	CASSVRTSGSGTGELFF	TGTGCCAGCAGCGTTAGAACTAGCGGGTCTGGCACCGGGGAGCTGTTTTTT
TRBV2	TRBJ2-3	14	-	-	CASSEAGFTDTQYF	TGTGCCAGCAGTGAGGCAGGCTTCACAGATACGCAGTATTTT
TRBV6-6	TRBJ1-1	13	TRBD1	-	CASSPGQGVEAFF	TGTGCCAGCAGTCCGGGACAGGGGGTTGAAGCTTTCTTT
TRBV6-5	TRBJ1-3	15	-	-	CASSYFSNSGNTIYF	TGTGCCAGCAGTTACTTTAGCAACTCTGGAAACACCATATATTTT
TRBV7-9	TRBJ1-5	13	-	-	CASSLKAGQPQHF	TGTGCCAGCAGCTTAAAGGCGGGTCAGCCCCAGCATTTT
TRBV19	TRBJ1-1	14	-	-	CATTPPGRNTEAFF	TGTGCCACCACCCCGCCAGGTCGGAACACTGAAGCTTTCTTT
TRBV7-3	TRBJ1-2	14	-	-	CASSLTRTDYGYTF	TGTGCCAGCAGCTTAACGAGGACAGACTATGGCTACACCTTC
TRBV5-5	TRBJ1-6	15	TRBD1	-	CASSLEGQGNSPLHF	TGTGCCAGCAGCTTGGAGGGACAGGGGAATTCACCCCTCCACTTT
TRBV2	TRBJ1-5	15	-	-	CASSVGGSSYQPQHF	TGTGCCAGCAGTGTAGGGGGTAGCAGCTATCAGCCCCAGCATTTT
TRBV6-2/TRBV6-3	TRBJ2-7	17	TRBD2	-	CASSYSLAGGLSYEQYF	TGTGCCAGCAGTTACTCGCTAGCGGGGGGACTCTCCTACGAGCAGTACTTC
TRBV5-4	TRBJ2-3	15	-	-	CASSFSGGQGDTQYF	TGTGCCAGCAGCTTTTCCGGGGGGCAGGGAGATACGCAGTATTTT
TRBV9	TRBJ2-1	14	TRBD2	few	CASSLSGRVDEQFF	TGTGCCAGCAGTCTTAGCGGGAGGGTGGATGAGCAGTTCTTC
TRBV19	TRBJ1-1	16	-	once	CASSLRFGRGDTEAFF	TGTGCCAGTAGTCTTCGGTTCGGCAGGGGTGACACTGAAGCTTTCTTT
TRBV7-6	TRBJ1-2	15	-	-	CASSPAAAPADGYTF	TGTGCCAGCAGCCCAGCGGCAGCACCGGCGGATGGCTACACCTTC